The rows below give T cell receptor beta chains drawn from one sample of a study of neurological immune-mediated disorders. TCRdb used MiXCR to reprocess the 5' RACE reads, holding one entry per CDR3 protein. This sample has tens of thousands of distinct CDR3 sequences, with around 4.5% found just once. Material for sequencing was PBMCs. These receptors were collected from a woman in her sixties with multiple sclerosis. Both conserved end residues are part of each CDR3. Each record gives: CDR3 DNA, CDR3 protein, J gene, D gene, CDR3 length, clone size, V gene. The D gene is left open where the match is weak. Clone size appears in some rows only: once, few, many, or a class for an expanded clone.

DNA: TGCGCCAGCAGCTTTGGATCGGGGAACTCCTACAATGAGCAGTTCTTC; CDR3: CASSFGSGNSYNEQFF; J: TRBJ2-1; D: NA; length: 16; size: NA; V: TRBV5-1
DNA: TGCGCCAGCAGCTTGGACTGGAACACCGGGGAGCTGTTTTTT; CDR3: CASSLDWNTGELFF; J: TRBJ2-2; D: NA; length: 14; size: NA; V: TRBV5-1
DNA: TGTGCCAGCAGTTTTGGCAGGACGAACACTGAAGCTTTCTTT; CDR3: CASSFGRTNTEAFF; J: TRBJ1-1; D: NA; length: 14; size: many; V: TRBV12-3/TRBV12-4
DNA: TGCGCCAGCAGCTTGGGGACAGGGTGGGGTGAGCAGTTCTTC; CDR3: CASSLGTGWGEQFF; J: TRBJ2-1; D: TRBD1; length: 14; size: many; V: TRBV5-1
DNA: TGCGCCAGCAGCATTCGACAGGGAGGAACCGGGGAGCTGTTTTTT; CDR3: CASSIRQGGTGELFF; J: TRBJ2-2; D: NA; length: 15; size: NA; V: TRBV5-1
DNA: TGCAGTGCTCGGGACAGGGGAGGCATTCAGTACTTC; CDR3: CSARDRGGIQYF; J: TRBJ2-4; D: TRBD1; length: 12; size: few; V: TRBV20-1
DNA: TGTGCCAGCAGTTATACTAGCGGAAACACAGATACGCAGTATTTT; CDR3: CASSYTSGNTDTQYF; J: TRBJ2-3; D: TRBD2; length: 15; size: NA; V: TRBV6-5
DNA: TGCAGTGCTAGGGACAGAAGAGGCACAGATACGCAGTATTTT; CDR3: CSARDRRGTDTQYF; J: TRBJ2-3; D: NA; length: 14; size: many; V: TRBV20-1
DNA: TGCAGTGCCCCATGCTTGTCGGGACAGAACTATGGCTACACCTTC; CDR3: CSAPCLSGQNYGYTF; J: TRBJ1-2; D: TRBD1; length: 15; size: many; V: TRBV20-1
DNA: TGCAGTGCTCCGGATAACTATGGCTACACCTTC; CDR3: CSAPDNYGYTF; J: TRBJ1-2; D: NA; length: 11; size: many; V: TRBV20-1
DNA: TGTGCCAGCAGTTTAAGTGGGGGTCGGAAACTGTTTTTT; CDR3: CASSLSGGRKLFF; J: TRBJ1-4; D: NA; length: 13; size: many; V: TRBV12-3/TRBV12-4
DNA: TGCGCCAGCAGTGGTGTGAATCCCTACGAGCAGTACTTC; CDR3: CASSGVNPYEQYF; J: TRBJ2-7; D: NA; length: 13; size: NA; V: TRBV10-1
DNA: TGCGCCAGCAGGGGGGGCCCTCAGGAGGCAGATACGCAGTATTTT; CDR3: CASRGGPQEADTQYF; J: TRBJ2-3; D: NA; length: 15; size: many; V: TRBV5-1
DNA: TGCGCCAGCAGCTTACTTACAGGGTCGGATACGCAGTATTTT; CDR3: CASSLLTGSDTQYF; J: TRBJ2-3; D: NA; length: 14; size: many; V: TRBV5-1
DNA: TGTGCCAGCAGGCCTAACAGGAATCAGCCCCAGAATTTT; CDR3: CASRPNRNQPQNF; J: TRBJ1-5; D: NA; length: 13; size: NA; V: TRBV6-5
DNA: TGTGCCAGCAGTGGAGTGACGCAAGGCTACACCTTC; CDR3: CASSGVTQGYTF; J: TRBJ1-2; D: NA; length: 12; size: many; V: TRBV25-1
DNA: TGCGCCAGCAGCCAAGGACTTATAGATACGCAGTATTTT; CDR3: CASSQGLIDTQYF; J: TRBJ2-3; D: NA; length: 13; size: many; V: TRBV4-3
DNA: TGTGCCAGCAGTTTAATGCGGGAGGGGCATGAGCAGTTCTTC; CDR3: CASSLMREGHEQFF; J: TRBJ2-1; D: TRBD2; length: 14; size: few; V: TRBV12-3/TRBV12-4
DNA: TGTGCCAGCAGCCGTGGGACAGGGGGAAGAGCTTTCTTT; CDR3: CASSRGTGGRAFF; J: TRBJ1-1; D: TRBD1; length: 13; size: medium-sized; V: TRBV12-3/TRBV12-4
DNA: TGTGCCAGCAGCCAACAATACGAGCAGTACTTC; CDR3: CASSQQYEQYF; J: TRBJ2-7; D: NA; length: 11; size: many; V: TRBV7-2
DNA: TGCAGCGTTGGGCTCTCTACAGCGATGAACACTGAAGCTTTCTTT; CDR3: CSVGLSTAMNTEAFF; J: TRBJ1-1; D: NA; length: 15; size: many; V: TRBV29-1
DNA: TGTGCCACCAGCAAGCTAGGGACAGCGAACACCGGGGAGCTGTTTTTT; CDR3: CATSKLGTANTGELFF; J: TRBJ2-2; D: TRBD1; length: 16; size: many; V: TRBV15
DNA: TGCAGTGCTAGTTACCGAGGGTTGGGTGGGACCCAGTACTTC; CDR3: CSASYRGLGGTQYF; J: TRBJ2-5; D: NA; length: 14; size: many; V: TRBV20-1
DNA: TGCAGTGCGTTCCCTCAGACATCTGGCGGCCCTGAAGCTTTCTTT; CDR3: CSAFPQTSGGPEAFF; J: TRBJ1-1; D: NA; length: 15; size: many; V: TRBV20-1
DNA: TGCAGTGCTAACTGGCAGGTTCGGAACACTGAAGCTTTCTTT; CDR3: CSANWQVRNTEAFF; J: TRBJ1-1; D: NA; length: 14; size: many; V: TRBV20-1
DNA: TGCAGTGCTAGACGGGACAGGGGTAGAAGTGAGCAGTTCTTC; CDR3: CSARRDRGRSEQFF; J: TRBJ2-1; D: TRBD1; length: 14; size: many; V: TRBV20-1
DNA: TGCAGTGCTAGAGATCGGGTCCTGGAGACTGAAGCTTTCTTT; CDR3: CSARDRVLETEAFF; J: TRBJ1-1; D: NA; length: 14; size: many; V: TRBV20-1
DNA: TGCAGTGCTAGAAGGACAGGGTTGCTTGGAGCTTTCTTT; CDR3: CSARRTGLLGAFF; J: TRBJ1-1; D: TRBD1; length: 13; size: many; V: TRBV20-1
DNA: TGCAGTGCTAGGAGCGGCGCTAGCACAGATACGCAGTATTTT; CDR3: CSARSGASTDTQYF; J: TRBJ2-3; D: NA; length: 14; size: many; V: TRBV20-1
DNA: TGTGCCACAGCGACAGGGAGCGTTCCATATGGCTACACCTTC; CDR3: CATATGSVPYGYTF; J: TRBJ1-2; D: TRBD1; length: 14; size: many; V: TRBV19
DNA: TGCGCCAGCAGCTTGGAAGGGAGAAAGTTAGAGACCCAGTACTTC; CDR3: CASSLEGRKLETQYF; J: TRBJ2-5; D: NA; length: 15; size: many; V: TRBV5-1
DNA: TGCGCCAGCGGCCTCGGCTATGGCGGCTACACCTTC; CDR3: CASGLGYGGYTF; J: TRBJ1-2; D: NA; length: 12; size: many; V: TRBV5-1
DNA: TGTGCCAGCAGTGTAGCGGGGGGCCTTGATACGCAGTATTTT; CDR3: CASSVAGGLDTQYF; J: TRBJ2-3; D: TRBD2; length: 14; size: many; V: TRBV2
DNA: TGTGCCAGCAGTTACGTCGTGGGGGGCACTGAAGCTTTCTTT; CDR3: CASSYVVGGTEAFF; J: TRBJ1-1; D: NA; length: 14; size: many; V: TRBV6-5
DNA: TGTGCCAGCAGTTTAGTGGGGTATGGGGAGACCCAGTACTTC; CDR3: CASSLVGYGETQYF; J: TRBJ2-5; D: NA; length: 14; size: NA; V: TRBV27
DNA: TGCGCCAGCAGCTTAAGGACTAGCGGTGGCTCCTACAATGAGCAGTTCTTC; CDR3: CASSLRTSGGSYNEQFF; J: TRBJ2-1; D: TRBD2; length: 17; size: many; V: TRBV5-1
DNA: TGCGCCAGCAGCCATGGCCTAGCTGCCGATGAGCAGTTCTTC; CDR3: CASSHGLAADEQFF; J: TRBJ2-1; D: NA; length: 14; size: many; V: TRBV4-3
DNA: TGTGCCATCAGCCCAACTAGCGGGGGGGAAGAGACCCAGTACTTC; CDR3: CAISPTSGGEETQYF; J: TRBJ2-5; D: TRBD2; length: 15; size: many; V: TRBV10-3
DNA: TGTGCCAGCAGCGTAGGAGGGGGCCAGTTCTATGGCTACACCTTC; CDR3: CASSVGGGQFYGYTF; J: TRBJ1-2; D: TRBD1; length: 15; size: few; V: TRBV9
DNA: TGCAGCGTTGGGCCCAGGGCGCCGAGTACCTACAATGAGCAGTTCTTC; CDR3: CSVGPRAPSTYNEQFF; J: TRBJ2-1; D: NA; length: 16; size: many; V: TRBV29-1
DNA: TGTGCCAGCAGCGTAGGCCCAACGACGGGACACTATAATTCACCCCTCAACTTT; CDR3: CASSVGPTTGHYNSPLNF; J: TRBJ1-6; D: NA; length: 18; size: many; V: TRBV9
DNA: TGCGCCAGCAGCTTATTTGACTCGGGGGATACGCAGTATTTT; CDR3: CASSLFDSGDTQYF; J: TRBJ2-3; D: NA; length: 14; size: few; V: TRBV5-1
DNA: TGCAGTGCTAACACGGGGGGCTATGGCTACACCTTC; CDR3: CSANTGGYGYTF; J: TRBJ1-2; D: NA; length: 12; size: many; V: TRBV20-1
DNA: TGTGCCAGCAGGGACAGGGGAACCTACGAGCAGTACTTC; CDR3: CASRDRGTYEQYF; J: TRBJ2-7; D: TRBD1; length: 13; size: NA; V: TRBV6-1